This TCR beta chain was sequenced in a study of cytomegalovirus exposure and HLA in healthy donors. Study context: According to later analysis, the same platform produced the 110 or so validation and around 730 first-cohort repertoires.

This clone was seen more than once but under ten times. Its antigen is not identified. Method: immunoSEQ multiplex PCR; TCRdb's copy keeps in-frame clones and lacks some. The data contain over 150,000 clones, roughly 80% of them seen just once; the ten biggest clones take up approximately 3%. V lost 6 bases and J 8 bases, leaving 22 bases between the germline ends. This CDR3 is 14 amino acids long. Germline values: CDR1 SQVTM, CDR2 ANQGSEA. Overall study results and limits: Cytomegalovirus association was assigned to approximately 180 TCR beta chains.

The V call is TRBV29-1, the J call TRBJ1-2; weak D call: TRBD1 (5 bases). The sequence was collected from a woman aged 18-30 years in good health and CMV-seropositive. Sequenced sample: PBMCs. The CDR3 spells CSVNRQGRHGGYTF. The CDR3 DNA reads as TGCAGCGTGAATCGGCAGGGAAGGCATGGCGGCTACACCTTC.